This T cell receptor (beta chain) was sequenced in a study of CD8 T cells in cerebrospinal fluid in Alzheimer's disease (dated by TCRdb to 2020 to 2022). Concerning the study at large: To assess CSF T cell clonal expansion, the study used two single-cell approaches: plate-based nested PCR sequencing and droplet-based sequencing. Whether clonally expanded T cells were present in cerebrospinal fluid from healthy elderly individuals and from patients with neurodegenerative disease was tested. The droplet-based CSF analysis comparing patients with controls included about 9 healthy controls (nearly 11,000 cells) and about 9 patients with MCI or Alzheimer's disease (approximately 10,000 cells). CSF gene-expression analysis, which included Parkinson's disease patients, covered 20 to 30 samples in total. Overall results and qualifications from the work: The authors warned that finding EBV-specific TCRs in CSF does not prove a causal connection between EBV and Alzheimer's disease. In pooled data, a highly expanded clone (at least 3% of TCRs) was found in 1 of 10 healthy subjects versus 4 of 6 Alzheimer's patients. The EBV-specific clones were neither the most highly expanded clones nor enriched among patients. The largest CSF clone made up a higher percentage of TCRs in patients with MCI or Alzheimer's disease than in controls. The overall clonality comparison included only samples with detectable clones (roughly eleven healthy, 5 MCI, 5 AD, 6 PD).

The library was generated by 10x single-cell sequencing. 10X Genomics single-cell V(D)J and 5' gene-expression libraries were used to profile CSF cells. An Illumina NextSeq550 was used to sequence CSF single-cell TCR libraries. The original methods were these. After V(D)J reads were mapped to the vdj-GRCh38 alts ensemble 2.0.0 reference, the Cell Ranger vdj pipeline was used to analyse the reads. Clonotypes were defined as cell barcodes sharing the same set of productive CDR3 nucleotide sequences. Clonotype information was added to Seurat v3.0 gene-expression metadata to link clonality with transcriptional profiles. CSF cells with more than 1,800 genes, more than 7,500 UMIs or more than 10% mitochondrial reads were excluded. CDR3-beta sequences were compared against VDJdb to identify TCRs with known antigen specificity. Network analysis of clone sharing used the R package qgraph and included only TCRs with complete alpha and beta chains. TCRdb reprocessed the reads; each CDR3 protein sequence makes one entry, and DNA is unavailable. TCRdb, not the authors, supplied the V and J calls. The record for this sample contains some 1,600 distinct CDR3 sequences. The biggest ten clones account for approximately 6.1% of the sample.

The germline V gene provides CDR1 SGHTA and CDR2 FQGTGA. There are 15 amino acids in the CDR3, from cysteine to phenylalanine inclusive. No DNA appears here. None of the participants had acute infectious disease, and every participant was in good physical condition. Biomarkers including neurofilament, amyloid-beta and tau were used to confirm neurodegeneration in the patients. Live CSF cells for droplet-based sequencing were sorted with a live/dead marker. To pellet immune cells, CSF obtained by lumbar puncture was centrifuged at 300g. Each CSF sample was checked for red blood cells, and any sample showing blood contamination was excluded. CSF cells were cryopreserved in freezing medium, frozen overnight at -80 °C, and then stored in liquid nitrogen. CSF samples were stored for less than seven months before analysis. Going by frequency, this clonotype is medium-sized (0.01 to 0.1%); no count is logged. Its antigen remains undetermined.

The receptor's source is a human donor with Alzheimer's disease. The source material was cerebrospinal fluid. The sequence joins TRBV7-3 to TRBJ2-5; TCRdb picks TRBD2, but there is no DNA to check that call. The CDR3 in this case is CASGSGDYPSGTQYF.